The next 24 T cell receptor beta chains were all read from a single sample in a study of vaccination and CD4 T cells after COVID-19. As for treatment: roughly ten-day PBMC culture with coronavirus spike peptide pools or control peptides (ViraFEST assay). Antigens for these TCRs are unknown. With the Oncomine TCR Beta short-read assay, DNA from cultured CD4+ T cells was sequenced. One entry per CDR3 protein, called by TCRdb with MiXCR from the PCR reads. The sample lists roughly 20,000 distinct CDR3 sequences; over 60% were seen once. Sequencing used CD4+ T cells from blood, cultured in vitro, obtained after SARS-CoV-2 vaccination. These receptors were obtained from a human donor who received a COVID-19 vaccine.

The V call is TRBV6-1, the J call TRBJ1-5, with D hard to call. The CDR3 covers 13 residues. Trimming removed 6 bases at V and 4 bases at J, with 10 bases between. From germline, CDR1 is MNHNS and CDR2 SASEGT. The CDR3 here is CASSRMGNQPQHF. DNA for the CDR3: TGTGCCAGCAGCCGAATGGGTAATCAGCCCCAGCATTTT.

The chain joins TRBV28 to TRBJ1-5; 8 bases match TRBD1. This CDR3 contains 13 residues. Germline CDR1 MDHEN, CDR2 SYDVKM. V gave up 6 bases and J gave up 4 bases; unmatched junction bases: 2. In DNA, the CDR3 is TGTGCCAGCAGACAGGGGGGTAATCAGCCCCAGCATTTT. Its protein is CASRQGGNQPQHF.

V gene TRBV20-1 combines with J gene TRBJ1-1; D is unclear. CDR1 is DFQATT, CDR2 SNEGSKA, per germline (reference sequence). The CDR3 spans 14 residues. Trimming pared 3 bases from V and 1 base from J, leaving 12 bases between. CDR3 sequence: CSASVPGSNTEAFF. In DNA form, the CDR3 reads TGCAGTGCTAGCGTTCCGGGGTCGAACACTGAAGCTTTCTTT.

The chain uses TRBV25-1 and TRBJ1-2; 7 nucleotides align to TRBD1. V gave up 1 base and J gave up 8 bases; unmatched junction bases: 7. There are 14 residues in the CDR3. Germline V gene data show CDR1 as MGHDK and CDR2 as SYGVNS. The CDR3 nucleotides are TGTGCCAGCAGTGAATTCGGCAGGGGGGACGGCTACACCTTC. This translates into CASSEFGRGDGYTF.

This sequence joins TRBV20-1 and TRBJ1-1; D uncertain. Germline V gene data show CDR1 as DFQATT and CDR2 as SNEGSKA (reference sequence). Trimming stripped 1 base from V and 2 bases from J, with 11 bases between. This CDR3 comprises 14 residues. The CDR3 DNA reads TGCAGTGCTAGAGGACATCCAGTAAACACTGAAGCTTTCTTT. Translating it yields CSARGHPVNTEAFF.

The CDR3 loop is CAWSAQYNSPLHF. The CDR3, as DNA: TGTGCCTGGAGTGCCCAGTATAATTCACCCCTCCACTTT. This chain connects TRBV30 to TRBJ1-6; the D is unclear. The ends were cut back, 1 base at V and 4 bases at J, with 5 bases in the middle. CDR1 GTSNPN and CDR2 SVGIG come from the germline V gene (reference sequence). CDR3 length: 13 residues.

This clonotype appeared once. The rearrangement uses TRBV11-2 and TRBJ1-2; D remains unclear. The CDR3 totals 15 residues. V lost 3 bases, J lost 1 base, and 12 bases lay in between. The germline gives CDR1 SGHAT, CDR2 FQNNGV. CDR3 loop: CASSFMPRGNYGYTF. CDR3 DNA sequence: TGTGCCAGCAGCTTTATGCCCAGAGGTAACTATGGCTACACCTTC.

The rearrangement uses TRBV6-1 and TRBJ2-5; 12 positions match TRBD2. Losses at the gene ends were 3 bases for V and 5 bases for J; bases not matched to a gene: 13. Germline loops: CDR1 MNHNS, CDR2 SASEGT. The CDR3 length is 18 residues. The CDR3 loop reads CASSEGLAGASPDETQYF. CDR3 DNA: TGTGCCAGCAGTGAGGGACTAGCGGGCGCATCACCGGATGAGACCCAGTACTTC.

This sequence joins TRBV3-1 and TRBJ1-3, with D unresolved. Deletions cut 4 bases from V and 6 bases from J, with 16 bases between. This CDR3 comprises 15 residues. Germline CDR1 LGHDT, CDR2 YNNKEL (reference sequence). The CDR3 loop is CASSPAVSAENTIYF. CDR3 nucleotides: TGTGCCAGCAGCCCGGCTGTATCCGCCGAAAACACCATATATTTT.

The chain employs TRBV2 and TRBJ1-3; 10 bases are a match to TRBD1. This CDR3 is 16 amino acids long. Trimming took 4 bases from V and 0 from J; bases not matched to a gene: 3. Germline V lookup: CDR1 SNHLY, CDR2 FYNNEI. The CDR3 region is CASSGGQGHSGNTIYF. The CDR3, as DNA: TGTGCCAGCAGTGGGGGACAGGGGCACTCTGGAAACACCATATATTTT.

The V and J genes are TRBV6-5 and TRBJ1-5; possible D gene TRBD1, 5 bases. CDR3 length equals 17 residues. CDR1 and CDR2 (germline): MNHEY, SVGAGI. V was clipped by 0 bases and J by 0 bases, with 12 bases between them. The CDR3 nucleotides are TGTGCCAGCAGTTACTCGATCAGGGAAAGTAGCAATCAGCCCCAGCATTTT. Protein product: CASSYSIRESSNQPQHF.

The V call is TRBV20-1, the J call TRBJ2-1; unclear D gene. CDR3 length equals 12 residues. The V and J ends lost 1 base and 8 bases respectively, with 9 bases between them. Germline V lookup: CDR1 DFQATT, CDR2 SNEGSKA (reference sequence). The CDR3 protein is CSARAQVDEQFF. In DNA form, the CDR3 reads TGCAGTGCTAGAGCTCAGGTGGATGAGCAGTTCTTC.

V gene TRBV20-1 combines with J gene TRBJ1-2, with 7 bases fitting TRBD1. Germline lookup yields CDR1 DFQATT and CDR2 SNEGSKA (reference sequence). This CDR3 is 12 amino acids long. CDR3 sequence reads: CSGKQGSYGYTF. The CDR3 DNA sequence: TGCAGCGGAAAACAGGGGTCCTATGGCTACACCTTC.

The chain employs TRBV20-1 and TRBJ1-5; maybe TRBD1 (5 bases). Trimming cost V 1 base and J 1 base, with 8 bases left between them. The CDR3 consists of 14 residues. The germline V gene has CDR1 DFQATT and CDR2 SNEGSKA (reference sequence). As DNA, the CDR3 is TGCAGTGCTAGAGGGGGGTTCAGCAATCAGCCCCAGCATTTT. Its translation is CSARGGFSNQPQHF.

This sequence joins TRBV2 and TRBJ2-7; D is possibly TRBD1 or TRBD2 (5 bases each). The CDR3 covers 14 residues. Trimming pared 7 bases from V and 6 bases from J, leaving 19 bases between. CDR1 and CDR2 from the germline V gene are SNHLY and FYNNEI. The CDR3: CASTEGDRQGEQYF. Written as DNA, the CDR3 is TGTGCCAGCACCGAAGGGGACCGGCAGGGCGAGCAGTACTTC.

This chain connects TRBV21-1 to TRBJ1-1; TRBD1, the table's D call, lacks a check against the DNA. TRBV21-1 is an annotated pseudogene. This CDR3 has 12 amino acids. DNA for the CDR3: TGTGCCAGCAGCACCCCCGACACTGAAGCTTTCTTT. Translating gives CASSTPDTEAFF.

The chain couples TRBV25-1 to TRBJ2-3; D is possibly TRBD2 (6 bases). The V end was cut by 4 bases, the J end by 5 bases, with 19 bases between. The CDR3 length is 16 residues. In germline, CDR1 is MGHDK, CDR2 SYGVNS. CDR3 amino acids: CASSGYYSGRRDTQYF. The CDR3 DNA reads TGTGCCAGCAGTGGTTACTATAGCGGAAGGCGAGATACGCAGTATTTT.

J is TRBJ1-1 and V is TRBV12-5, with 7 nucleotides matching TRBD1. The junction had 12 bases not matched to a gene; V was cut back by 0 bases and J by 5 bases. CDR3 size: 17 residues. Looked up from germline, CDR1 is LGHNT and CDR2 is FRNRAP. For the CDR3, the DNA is TGTGCTAGTGGTTTGGTACCGAGGGGGCGCGGGGGGACTGAAGCTTTCTTT. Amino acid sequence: CASGLVPRGRGGTEAFF.

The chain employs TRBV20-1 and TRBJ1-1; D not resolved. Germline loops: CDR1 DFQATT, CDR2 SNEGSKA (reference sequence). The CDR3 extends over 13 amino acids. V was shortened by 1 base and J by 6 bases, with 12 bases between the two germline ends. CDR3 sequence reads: CSARGSDESEAFF. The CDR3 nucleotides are TGCAGTGCTAGAGGATCAGACGAGTCTGAAGCTTTCTTT.

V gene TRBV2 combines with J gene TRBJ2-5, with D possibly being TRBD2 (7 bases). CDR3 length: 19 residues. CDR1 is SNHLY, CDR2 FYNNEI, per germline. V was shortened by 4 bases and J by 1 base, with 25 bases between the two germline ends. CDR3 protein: CASSVRGGGGLVTQETQYF. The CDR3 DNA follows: TGTGCCAGCAGTGTGAGGGGTGGCGGGGGCCTAGTTACCCAAGAGACCCAGTACTTC.

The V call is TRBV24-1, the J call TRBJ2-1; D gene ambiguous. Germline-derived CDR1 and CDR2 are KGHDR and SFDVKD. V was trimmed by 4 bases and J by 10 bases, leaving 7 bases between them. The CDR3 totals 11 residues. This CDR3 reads CATSDGEEQFF. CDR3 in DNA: TGTGCCACCAGTGACGGAGAAGAGCAGTTCTTC.

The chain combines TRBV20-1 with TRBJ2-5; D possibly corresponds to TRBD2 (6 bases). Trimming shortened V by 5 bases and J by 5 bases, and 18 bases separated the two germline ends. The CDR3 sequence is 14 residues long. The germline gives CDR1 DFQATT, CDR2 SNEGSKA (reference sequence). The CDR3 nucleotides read TGCAGTGCTCCTACTAGCAATCTCCGGGAGACCCAGTACTTC. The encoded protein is CSAPTSNLRETQYF.

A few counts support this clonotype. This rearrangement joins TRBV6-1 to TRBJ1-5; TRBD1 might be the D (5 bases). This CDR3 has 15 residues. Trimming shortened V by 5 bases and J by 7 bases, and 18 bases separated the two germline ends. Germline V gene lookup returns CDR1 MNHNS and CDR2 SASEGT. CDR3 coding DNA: TGTGCCAGCAGTCCCTTGGGGAGGGGACGGCAGCCCCAGCATTTT. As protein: CASSPLGRGRQPQHF.

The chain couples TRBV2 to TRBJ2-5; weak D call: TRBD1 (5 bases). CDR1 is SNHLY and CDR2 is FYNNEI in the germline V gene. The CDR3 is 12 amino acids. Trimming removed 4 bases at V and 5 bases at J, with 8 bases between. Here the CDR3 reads CASSVKGETQYF. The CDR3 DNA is TGTGCCAGCAGTGTGAAGGGGGAGACCCAGTACTTC. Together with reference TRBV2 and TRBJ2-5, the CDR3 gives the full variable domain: EPEVTQTPSHQVTQMGQEVILRCVPISNHLYFYWYRQILGQKVEFLVSFYNNEISEKSEIFDDQFSVERPDGSNFTLKIRSTKLEDSAMYFCASSVKGETQYFGPGTRLLVL.